The 6 T cell receptor beta chains below come from one sample, sequenced in a study of control samples from healthy donors and cancer patients. TCRdb's table, derived via immunoSEQ multiplex PCR, lists solely in-frame clones and lacks some. The sample has under 150,000 clones, about 87% seen once; the top ten hold 2.9%. The source material was blood. These receptor sequences come from a man in his 60s in good health.

This sequence joins TRBV7-2 and TRBJ2-5; D is ambiguous. CDR1 SGHTA and CDR2 FQGNSA come from the germline V gene. The length of the CDR3 is 13 residues. V was clipped by 5 bases and J by 5 bases, with 12 bases between them. CDR3 DNA: TGTGCCAGCAGCCCGTTACGCACCGAGACCCAGTACTTC. Protein sequence: CASSPLRTETQYF. Supplemented by reference TRBV7-2 and TRBJ2-5, the full variable domain reads GAGVSQSPSNKVTEKGKDVELRCDPISGHTALYWYRQSLGQGLEFLIYFQGNSAPDKSGLPSDRFSAERTGGSVSTLTIQRTQQEDSAVYLCASSPLRTETQYFGPGTRLLVL.

This chain links TRBV28 with TRBJ1-6; D is ambiguous. Trimming shortened V by 5 bases and J by 4 bases, and 15 bases separated the two germline ends. CDR3 size: 16 residues. Germline V gene lookup returns CDR1 MDHEN and CDR2 SYDVKM. CDR3 sequence reads: CASSPLIGSYNSPLHF. CDR3 bases: TGTGCCAGCAGTCCCTTAATCGGGTCTTATAATTCACCCCTCCACTTT.

To note about this clone: At the DNA level, this CDR3 is encoded by other sequences in the same sample as well. The CDR3: CASSPGTDTGELFF. The CDR3, as DNA: TGTGCCAGCTCACCCGGGACGGACACCGGGGAGCTGTTTTTT. The rearrangement joins TRBV18 to TRBJ2-2; D could derive from TRBD1 or TRBD2 (5 bases each). V lost 3 bases and J 3 bases, leaving 8 bases between the germline ends. Germline V gives CDR1 KGHSH, CDR2 LQKENI. The CDR3 length is 14 residues. Drawing the rest from reference TRBV18 and TRBJ2-2, the complete variable domain is NAGVMQNPRHLVRRRGQEARLRCSPMKGHSHVYWYRQLPEEGLKFMVYLQKENIIDESGMPKERFSAEFPKEGPSILRIQQVVRGDSAAYFCASSPGTDTGELFFGEGSRLTVL.

This chain connects TRBV28 to TRBJ2-4; D remains ambiguous. CDR1 and CDR2 (germline): MDHEN, SYDVKM. V lost 4 bases to trimming and J lost 0 bases, with 16 bases between them. The CDR3 has 17 amino acids. CDR3 residues: CASSCPSVCLAKNIQYF. The CDR3 DNA reads TGTGCCAGCAGTTGCCCCTCCGTCTGTCTAGCCAAAAACATTCAGTACTTC.

The rearrangement links TRBV18 to TRBJ1-2; 8 bases agree with TRBD1. Per the germline V gene, CDR1 is KGHSH and CDR2 is LQKENI. CDR3 length: 15 amino acids. V lost 4 bases to trimming and J lost 0 bases; unmatched junction nucleotides: 4. In DNA, the CDR3 is TGTGCCAGCTCACTTGGGACAGGAACTAACTATGGCTACACCTTC. This gives the protein CASSLGTGTNYGYTF.

The gene calls are TRBV28 and TRBJ1-1; a weak D match, TRBD1 (6 bases). The V gene's germline CDR1 is MDHEN and CDR2 SYDVKM. This CDR3 spans 12 amino acids. Trimming removed 4 bases at V and 5 bases at J, with 8 bases between. Written as DNA, the CDR3 is TGTGCCAGCAGTTATGACAGGACTGAAGCTTTCTTT. It specifies CASSYDRTEAFF.